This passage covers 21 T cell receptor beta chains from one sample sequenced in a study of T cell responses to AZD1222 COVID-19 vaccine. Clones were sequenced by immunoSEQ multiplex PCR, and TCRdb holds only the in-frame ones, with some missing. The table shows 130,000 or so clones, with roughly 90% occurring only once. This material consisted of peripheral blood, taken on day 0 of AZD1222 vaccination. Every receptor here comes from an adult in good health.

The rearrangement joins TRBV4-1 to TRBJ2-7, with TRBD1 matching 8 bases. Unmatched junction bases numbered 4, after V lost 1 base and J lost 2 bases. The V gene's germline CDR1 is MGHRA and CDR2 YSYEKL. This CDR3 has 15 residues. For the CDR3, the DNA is TGCGCCAGCAGCCAAGGCGGGACAGGTACCTACGAGCAGTACTTC. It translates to CASSQGGTGTYEQYF.

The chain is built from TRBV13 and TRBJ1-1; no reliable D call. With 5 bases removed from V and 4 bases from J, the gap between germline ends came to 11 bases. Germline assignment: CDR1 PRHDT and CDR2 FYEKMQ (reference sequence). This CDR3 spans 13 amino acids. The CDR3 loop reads CASSRVLGTEAFF. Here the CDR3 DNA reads TGTGCCAGCAGCAGGGTGTTAGGCACTGAAGCTTTCTTT.

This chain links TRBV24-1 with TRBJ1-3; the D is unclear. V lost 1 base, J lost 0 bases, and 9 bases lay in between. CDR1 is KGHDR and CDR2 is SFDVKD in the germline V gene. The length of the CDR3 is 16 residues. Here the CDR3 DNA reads TGTGCCACCAGTGATTTTACCAGATTCTCTGGAAACACCATATATTTT. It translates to CATSDFTRFSGNTIYF.

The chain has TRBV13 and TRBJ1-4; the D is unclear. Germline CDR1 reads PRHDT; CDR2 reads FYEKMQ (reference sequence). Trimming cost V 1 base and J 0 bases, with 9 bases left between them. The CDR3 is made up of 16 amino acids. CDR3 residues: CASSLAVRATNEKLFF. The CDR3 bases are TGTGCCAGCAGCTTAGCCGTGAGAGCAACTAATGAAAAACTGTTTTTT.

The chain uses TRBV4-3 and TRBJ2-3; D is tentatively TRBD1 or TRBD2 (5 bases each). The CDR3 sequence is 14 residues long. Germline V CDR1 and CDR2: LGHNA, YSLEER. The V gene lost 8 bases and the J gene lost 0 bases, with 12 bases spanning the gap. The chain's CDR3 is CASRRDRSTDTQYF. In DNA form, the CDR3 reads TGCGCCAGCCGACGGGACCGTAGCACAGATACGCAGTATTTT.

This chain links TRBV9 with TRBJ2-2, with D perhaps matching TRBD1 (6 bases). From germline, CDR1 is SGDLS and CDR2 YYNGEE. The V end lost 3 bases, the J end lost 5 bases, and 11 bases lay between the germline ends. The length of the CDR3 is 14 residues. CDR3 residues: CASSAEGVTGELFF. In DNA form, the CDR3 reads TGTGCCAGCAGCGCCGAGGGGGTGACCGGGGAGCTGTTTTTT.

The CDR3 protein is CASSKGFSVNTGELFF. The CDR3 region has the DNA TGTGCCAGTAGTAAAGGGTTTTCCGTGAACACCGGGGAGCTGTTTTTT. The chain carries TRBV19 and TRBJ2-2, with D unresolved. V lost 4 bases and J 1 base, leaving 13 bases between the germline ends. The CDR3 sequence is 16 residues long. CDR1 LNHDA and CDR2 SQIVND come from the germline V gene (reference sequence).

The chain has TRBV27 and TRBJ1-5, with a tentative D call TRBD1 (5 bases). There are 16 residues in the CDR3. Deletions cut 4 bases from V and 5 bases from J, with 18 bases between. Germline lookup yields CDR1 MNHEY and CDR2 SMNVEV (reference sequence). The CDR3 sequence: CASSSKWDGLDQPQHF. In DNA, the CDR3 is TGTGCCAGCAGTTCAAAATGGGACGGATTAGATCAGCCCCAGCATTTT.

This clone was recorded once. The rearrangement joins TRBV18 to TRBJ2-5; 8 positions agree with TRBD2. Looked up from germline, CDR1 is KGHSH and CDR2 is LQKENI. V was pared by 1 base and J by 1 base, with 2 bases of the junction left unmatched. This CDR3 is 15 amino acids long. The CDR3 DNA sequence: TGTGCCAGCTCACCACTAGCGGGAAGCCAAGAGACCCAGTACTTC. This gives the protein CASSPLAGSQETQYF. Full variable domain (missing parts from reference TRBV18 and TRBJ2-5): NAGVMQNPRHLVRRRGQEARLRCSPMKGHSHVYWYRQLPEEGLKFMVYLQKENIIDESGMPKERFSAEFPKEGPSILRIQQVVRGDSAAYFCASSPLAGSQETQYFGPGTRLLVL.

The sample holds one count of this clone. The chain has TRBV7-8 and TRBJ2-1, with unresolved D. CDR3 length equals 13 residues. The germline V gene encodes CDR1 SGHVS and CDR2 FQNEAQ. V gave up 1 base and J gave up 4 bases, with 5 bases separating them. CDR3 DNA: TGTGCCAGCAGCTTAGGCCCTTACAATGAGCAGTTCTTC. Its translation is CASSLGPYNEQFF.

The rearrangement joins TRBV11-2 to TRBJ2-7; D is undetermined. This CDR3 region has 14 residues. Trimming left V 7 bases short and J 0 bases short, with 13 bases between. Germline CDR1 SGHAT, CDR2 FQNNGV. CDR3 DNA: TGTGCCAGCACCGAGACAACAATCTCCTACGAGCAGTACTTC. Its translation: CASTETTISYEQYF.

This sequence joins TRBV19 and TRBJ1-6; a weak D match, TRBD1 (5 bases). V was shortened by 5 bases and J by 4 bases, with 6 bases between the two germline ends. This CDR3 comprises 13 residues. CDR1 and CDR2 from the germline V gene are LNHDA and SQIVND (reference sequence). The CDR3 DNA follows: TGTGCCAGTAGTGCAGGGTATAATTCACCCCTCCACTTT. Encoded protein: CASSAGYNSPLHF. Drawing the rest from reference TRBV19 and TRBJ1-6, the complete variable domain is DGGITQSPKYLFRKEGQNVTLSCEQNLNHDAMYWYRQDPGQGLRLIYYSQIVNDFQKGDIAEGYSVSREKKESFPLTVTSAQKNPTAFYLCASSAGYNSPLHFGNGTRLTVT.

CDR3 DNA: TGTGCCAGCAGCCAGGACAGCTACTATGGCTACACCTTC. It codes for CASSQDSYYGYTF. J is TRBJ1-2 and V is TRBV12-3 or TRBV12-4; tentatively, D is TRBD1 (6 bases). CDR3 length: 13 amino acids. V lost 6 bases and J 3 bases, leaving 11 bases between the germline ends.

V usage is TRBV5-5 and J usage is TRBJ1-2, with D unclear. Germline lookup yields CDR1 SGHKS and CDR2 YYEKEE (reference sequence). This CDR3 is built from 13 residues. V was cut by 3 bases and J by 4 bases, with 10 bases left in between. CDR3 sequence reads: CASSSDGPYGYTF. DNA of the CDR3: TGTGCCAGCAGCTCGGACGGACCCTATGGCTACACCTTC.

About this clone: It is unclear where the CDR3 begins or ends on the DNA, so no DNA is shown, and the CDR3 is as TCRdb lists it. This chain's CDR3 is CASSSGASNTEAFF. The V and J genes are TRBV19 and TRBJ1-1. Germline V gene lookup returns CDR1 LNHDA and CDR2 SQIVND (reference sequence). Termini included, the CDR3 measures 14 amino acids.

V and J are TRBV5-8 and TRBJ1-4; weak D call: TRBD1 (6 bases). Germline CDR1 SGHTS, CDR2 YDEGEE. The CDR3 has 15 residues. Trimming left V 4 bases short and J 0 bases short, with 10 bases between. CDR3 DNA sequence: TGTGCCAGCAGCCCCACAGGGTCAACTAATGAAAAACTGTTTTTT. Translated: CASSPTGSTNEKLFF.

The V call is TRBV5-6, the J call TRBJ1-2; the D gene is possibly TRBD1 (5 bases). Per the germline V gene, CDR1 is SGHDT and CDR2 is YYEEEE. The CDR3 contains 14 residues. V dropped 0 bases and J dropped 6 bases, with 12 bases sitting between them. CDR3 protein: CASSLAPPRDGYTF. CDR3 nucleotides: TGTGCCAGCAGCTTGGCCCCTCCCAGGGATGGCTACACCTTC.

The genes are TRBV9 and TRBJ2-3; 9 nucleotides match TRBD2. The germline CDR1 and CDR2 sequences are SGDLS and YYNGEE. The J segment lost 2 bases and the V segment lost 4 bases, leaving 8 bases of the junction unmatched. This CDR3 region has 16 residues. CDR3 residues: CASSYSAGGITDTQYF. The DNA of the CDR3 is TGTGCCAGCAGCTACTCAGCGGGAGGAATCACAGATACGCAGTATTTT.

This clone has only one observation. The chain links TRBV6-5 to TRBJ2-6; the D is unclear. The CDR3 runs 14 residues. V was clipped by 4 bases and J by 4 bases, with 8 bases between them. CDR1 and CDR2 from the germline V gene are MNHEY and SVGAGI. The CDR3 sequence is CASSFLSGANVLTF. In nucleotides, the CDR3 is TGTGCCAGCAGTTTCCTCTCCGGGGCCAACGTCCTGACTTTC.

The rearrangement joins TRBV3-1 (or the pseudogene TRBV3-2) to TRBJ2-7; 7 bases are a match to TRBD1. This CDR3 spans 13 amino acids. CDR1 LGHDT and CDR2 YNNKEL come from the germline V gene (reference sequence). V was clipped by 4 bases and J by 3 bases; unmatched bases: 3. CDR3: CASSPRDSYEQYF. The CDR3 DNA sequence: TGTGCCAGCAGCCCTAGGGACAGCTACGAGCAGTACTTC.

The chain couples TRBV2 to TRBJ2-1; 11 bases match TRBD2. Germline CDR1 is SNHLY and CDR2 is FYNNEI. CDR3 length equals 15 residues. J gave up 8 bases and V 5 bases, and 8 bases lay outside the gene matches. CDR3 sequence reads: CASSSLAGAPHEQFF. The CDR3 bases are TGTGCCAGCAGTTCACTAGCGGGAGCCCCGCATGAGCAGTTCTTC.